This entry features one T cell receptor beta chain sequence. The antigen is not known. V gave up 4 bases and J gave up 0 bases, with 13 bases separating them. The CDR3 sequence is 16 residues long. The germline V gene has CDR1 SGHAT and CDR2 FQNNGV. Using immunoSEQ multiplex PCR, the repertoire was profiled, and TCRdb retains in-frame clones only, with some absent. The table shows some 25,000 clones, with roughly 62% occurring only once. The entry originates in a study of T cells in narcolepsy. Overall study findings and caveats: Healthy controls reportedly lacked the autoreactive clonotypes serially found in patients' blood. No autoreactive T cell clone sequences appeared in some memory CD4+ repertoires. HCRT-specific and TRIB2-specific autoreactive clonotypes appeared among same-patient CSF and blood CD4+ clonotypes.

Input material: memory (CD45RA-) CD4+ T cells from blood. The receptor's source is a human donor in good health. This chain joins TRBV11-2 and TRBJ2-1; TRBD2 might be the D (6 bases). CDR3 loop: CASSSYRGSSYNEQFF. In nucleotides, the CDR3 is TGTGCCAGCAGCTCCTACCGGGGGAGCTCCTACAATGAGCAGTTCTTC.